What follows are 2 T cell receptor beta chains derived from one specimen sequenced in a study of cytotoxic CD8 clonotypes in ibrutinib-treated CLL. TCRdb's copy holds only in-frame clones and misses some; the assay was immunoSEQ multiplex PCR. The data show over 140,000 clones, about 84% seen once. This specimen consisted of PBMCs, obtained after 36 months of ibrutinib treatment. All receptors come from a human donor with chronic lymphocytic leukemia.

CDR3 in DNA: TGTGCCAGCAGTTTAGAGGGGAACTCCTACGAGCAGTACTTC. Protein sequence: CASSLEGNSYEQYF. The chain is built from TRBV27 and TRBJ2-7; the D call may be TRBD1 or TRBD2 (5 bases each). The CDR3 runs 14 residues. Per the germline V gene, CDR1 is MNHEY and CDR2 is SMNVEV (reference sequence). V lost 2 bases, J lost 0 bases, and 8 bases lay in between.

The V call is TRBV2, the J call TRBJ1-2; D is unresolved. There are 13 residues in the CDR3. Germline lookup yields CDR1 SNHLY and CDR2 FYNNEI. The V end was cut by 6 bases, the J end by 3 bases, with 11 bases between. CDR3 loop: CASSREQHYGYTF. CDR3 bases: TGTGCCAGCAGCCGGGAACAGCACTATGGCTACACCTTC. The variable domain in full, with the rest retrieved from reference TRBV2 and TRBJ1-2, is EPEVTQTPSHQVTQMGQEVILRCVPISNHLYFYWYRQILGQKVEFLVSFYNNEISEKSEIFDDQFSVERPDGSNFTLKIRSTKLEDSAMYFCASSREQHYGYTFGSGTRLTVV.